The rows below give T cell receptor beta chains drawn from one sample of a study of blood T cell repertoires in COVID-19. Only in-frame clones appear in the TCRdb table, and some are missing; sequencing was by immunoSEQ multiplex PCR. The repertoire holds 110,000 or so clones, with approximately 91% as singletons. Sequencing was done on a sample of peripheral blood. These receptors all come from a woman in her 70s who had recovered from COVID-19. CDR3s leave out the opening cysteine and the closing phenylalanine or tryptophan. Each record gives: V gene, CDR3 protein.

v_call: TRBV5-1; cdr3_aa: ASSLGTGPEELF
v_call: TRBV2; cdr3_aa: ASSLVSDRTRSGANVLT
v_call: TRBV12-3/TRBV12-4; cdr3_aa: ASSPQIYEQY
v_call: TRBV5-1; cdr3_aa: ASSLPGQNTEAF
v_call: TRBV5-1; cdr3_aa: ASSLGSLAGGHNEQF
v_call: TRBV28; cdr3_aa: ASSLAGGHETQY
v_call: TRBV24-1; cdr3_aa: ATSDPRTGGGNYGYT
v_call: TRBV3-1/TRBV3-2; cdr3_aa: ASSQETATDTQY
v_call: TRBV7-9; cdr3_aa: ASSQQALGGYT
v_call: TRBV6-5; cdr3_aa: ASHPGNYEQY
v_call: TRBV7-3; cdr3_aa: ASSPQVTTGELF
v_call: TRBV21-1; cdr3_aa: ASSKHSDRDEQY
v_call: TRBV12-5; cdr3_aa: ASGLSGGEDTQY
v_call: TRBV6-6; cdr3_aa: ASSYGWGHGYGYT
v_call: TRBV5-1; cdr3_aa: ASSTDRGNTEAF
v_call: TRBV3-1/TRBV3-2; cdr3_aa: ASSHLGEGNTEAF
v_call: TRBV30; cdr3_aa: AWRPTGQGRAF
v_call: TRBV6-5; cdr3_aa: ASSYGQFYGYT
v_call: TRBV14; cdr3_aa: ASSQVGLAGQETQY
v_call: TRBV7-9; cdr3_aa: ASSFGQGGYEQY
v_call: TRBV15; cdr3_aa: ATEPGTGIGGYT
v_call: TRBV25-1; cdr3_aa: ASSLTRLSGNTIY
v_call: TRBV6-2/TRBV6-3; cdr3_aa: ASSYGGQGISDYGYT
v_call: TRBV30; cdr3_aa: AWSVQGANSEAF
v_call: TRBV6-1; cdr3_aa: ASSETRAKNIQY
v_call: TRBV9; cdr3_aa: ASSVSERSSGSSYEQY
v_call: TRBV6-5; cdr3_aa: ASSYRGDTEAF
v_call: TRBV11-2; cdr3_aa: ASSSGQVGYGYT
v_call: TRBV27; cdr3_aa: ASSFAGLYGYT
v_call: TRBV5-1; cdr3_aa: ASSLTGDSNQPQH
v_call: TRBV28; cdr3_aa: ASSSGDSPLH
v_call: TRBV19; cdr3_aa: ASSLGPTYGYT
v_call: TRBV11-2; cdr3_aa: ASSLSGGYGETQY
v_call: TRBV19; cdr3_aa: ASTSTGAGEAF
v_call: TRBV28; cdr3_aa: ASSPGLAGYTDTQY
v_call: TRBV5-5; cdr3_aa: ASSSDSRSSSYNSPLH
v_call: TRBV5-1; cdr3_aa: ASSLVGVDSNTEAF
v_call: TRBV7-9; cdr3_aa: ASSLGSGTYEQY
v_call: TRBV9; cdr3_aa: ASSVSSQIREQY
v_call: TRBV4-2; cdr3_aa: ASSLRGGRAESKNIQY
v_call: TRBV5-1; cdr3_aa: ASSLRGEGGGTEAF
v_call: TRBV7-2; cdr3_aa: ASSLMGGGNQPQH
v_call: TRBV5-1; cdr3_aa: ASSLDNNEQF
v_call: TRBV6-2/TRBV6-3; cdr3_aa: ASSYSKIEMDEQY
v_call: TRBV18; cdr3_aa: ASLGTARTRQY
v_call: TRBV7-9; cdr3_aa: ASSLGQGLNQPQH
v_call: TRBV6-5; cdr3_aa: ASSYDRNTGELF
v_call: TRBV11-3; cdr3_aa: ASSLRGADTEAF
v_call: TRBV19; cdr3_aa: ASSMASGLVIYNEQF
v_call: TRBV12-5; cdr3_aa: ASGQGFDTQY
v_call: TRBV7-2; cdr3_aa: ASSLGFRGGETQY